The next 32 T cell receptor beta chains were all read from a single sample in a study of regulatory T cells in long-lasting Graves disease. Sample time point: newly diagnosed GD, antithyroid drugs for less than 3 months. Scientists built the TCR library using RNA that was extracted from PBMCs. CDR3-region Arm-PCR and iRepertoire HTBI primers produced the TCR beta libraries. TCRdb independently ran MiXCR on the multiplex PCR reads; one entry per CDR3 protein. Of about 220,000 distinct CDR3 sequences listed, approximately 18% are singletons. These same records also appear under a second study, on T cells in Graves' hyperthyroidism and ophthalmopathy.

The sample here was peripheral blood mononuclear cells (PBMCs), taken at new diagnosis, from a patient treated with antithyroid drugs. These receptors all come from a woman between 25 and 40 years old with Graves disease.

The rearrangement uses TRBV28 and TRBJ2-1; D ambiguous. CDR1 and CDR2 (germline): MDHEN, SYDVKM. The length of the CDR3 is 13 residues. Trimming stripped 5 bases from V and 8 bases from J, with 13 bases between. CDR3 nucleotides: TGTGCCAGCAGTCTCCCAGGCGCGGATGAGCAGTTCTTC. Encoded protein: CASSLPGADEQFF.

This clonotype was seen many times. The V gene is TRBV15, the J gene TRBJ1-2; D is possibly TRBD1 (5 bases). The V end was cut by 1 base, the J end by 3 bases, with 12 bases between. In germline, CDR1 is LNHNV, CDR2 YYDKDF (reference sequence). CDR3 length equals 15 residues. The CDR3 DNA reads TGTGCCACCAGCAGAGGGGACGACTACTACTATGGCTACACCTTC. This codes for CATSRGDDYYYGYTF. Full variable domain (outside the CDR3, taken from reference TRBV15 and TRBJ1-2): DAMVIQNPRYQVTQFGKPVTLSCSQTLNHNVMYWYQQKSSQAPKLLFHYYDKDFNNEADTPDNFQSRRPNTSFCFLDIRSPGLGDTAMYLCATSRGDDYYYGYTFGSGTRLTVV.

Ten or more counts support this clonotype. The chain uses TRBV12-3 or TRBV12-4 and TRBJ1-3; D is uncertain. This CDR3 has 13 amino acids. V dropped 2 bases and J dropped 0 bases, with 2 bases sitting between them. DNA of the CDR3: TGTGCCAGCAGTTTACACTCTGGAAACACCATATATTTT. This sequence encodes CASSLHSGNTIYF.

This clonotype has a count of ten or more. The V and J genes are TRBV7-2 and TRBJ1-2; possibly TRBD1 for D (5 bases). V lost 4 bases and J 4 bases, leaving 10 bases between the germline ends. The CDR3 is 13 residues long. CDR1 and CDR2 from the germline V gene are SGHTA and FQGNSA. The CDR3 protein is CASSYRQSYGYTF. The CDR3 nucleotides are TGTGCCAGCAGCTACAGACAGTCCTATGGCTACACCTTC.

The table lists this clonotype with a few counts. This may stem from a read error, because a much larger clone lies one nucleotide away. The chain employs TRBV28 and TRBJ1-5, with D perhaps matching TRBD1 (6 bases). Germline V gene sequence: CDR1 MDHEN, CDR2 SYDVKM. The length of the CDR3 is 15 residues. The CDR3 DNA follows: TGTGCCTGCAGTTTCCCAGGGGACGGCAATCAGCCCCAGCATTTT. Amino acids: CACSFPGDGNQPQHF.

The table lists this clonotype with many counts. The chain links TRBV7-9 to TRBJ2-7; D not certain. V lost 1 base to trimming and J lost 3 bases, with 7 bases between them. Per germline, CDR1 SEHNR and CDR2 FQNEAQ (reference sequence). This CDR3 comprises 13 residues. DNA of the CDR3: TGTGCCAGCAGCTTAGACGGAAGCTACGAGCAGTACTTC. Amino acid sequence: CASSLDGSYEQYF.

This clonotype came up many times. CDR3 sequence (DNA): TGTGCCTCGAGGGGGACAGGGGGCGCGAACACCGGGGAGCTGTTTTTT. Protein: CASRGTGGANTGELFF. This sequence joins TRBV6-1 and TRBJ2-2, with 12 bases aligning to TRBD1. This CDR3 has 16 residues. From germline, CDR1 is MNHNS and CDR2 SASEGT. V was pared by 11 bases and J by 0 bases, with 7 bases of the junction left unmatched.

This clonotype was detected many times. The rearrangement links TRBV27 to TRBJ2-6; D is unresolved. CDR1 is MNHEY, CDR2 SMNVEV, per germline (reference sequence). This CDR3 has 18 amino acids. V lost 7 bases and J 0 bases, leaving 19 bases between the germline ends. The CDR3 coding sequence is TGTGCCAGCACCACGATGGTCAGGTTGAGCTCTGGGGCCAACGTCCTGACTTTC. It codes for CASTTMVRLSSGANVLTF.

The sample holds many counts of this clonotype. V gene TRBV12-5 combines with J gene TRBJ1-5, with a weak D call TRBD1 (6 bases). The CDR3 length is 14 residues. Germline V gene lookup returns CDR1 LGHNT and CDR2 FRNRAP. With 6 bases removed from V and 3 bases from J, the gap between germline ends came to 12 bases. This CDR3 is CASGHGQPNQPQHF. The CDR3 DNA is TGTGCTAGTGGCCACGGACAGCCCAATCAGCCCCAGCATTTT.

This clonotype showed up many times. The V call is TRBV7-9, the J call TRBJ2-1; the D gene is possibly TRBD1 (5 bases). This CDR3 comprises 16 residues. Germline-derived CDR1 and CDR2 are SEHNR and FQNEAQ (reference sequence). V was cut by 2 bases and J by 0 bases, with 11 bases left in between. CDR3 bases: TGTGCCAGCAGCTTAACCGGACAAAGCTCCTACAATGAGCAGTTCTTC. This gives the protein CASSLTGQSSYNEQFF.

This clonotype was seen many times. The chain is built from TRBV28 and TRBJ2-7; tentatively, D is TRBD1 or TRBD2 (5 bases each). This CDR3 comprises 14 residues. The germline V gene encodes CDR1 MDHEN and CDR2 SYDVKM. V lost 6 bases and J lost 2, with 14 bases in between. DNA for the CDR3: TGTGCCAGCAGGGTGGGGACGCCAGCCTACGAGCAGTACTTC. Its translation: CASRVGTPAYEQYF. Variable domain in full (rest from reference TRBV28 and TRBJ2-7): DVKVTQSSRYLVKRTGEKVFLECVQDMDHENMFWYRQDPGLGLRLIYFSYDVKMKEKGDIPEGYSVSREKKERFSLILESASTNQTSMYLCASRVGTPAYEQYFGPGTRLTVT.

This clonotype was recorded at least ten times. This chain uses TRBV19 with TRBJ2-2; 10 nucleotides align to TRBD2. CDR3 length: 17 amino acids. The germline CDR1 and CDR2 sequences are LNHDA and SQIVND (reference sequence). The V gene end was trimmed by 3 bases and the J gene end by 2 bases; junction bases not matched to a gene: 6. The CDR3 protein is CASSITSGKPNTGELFF. CDR3 DNA: TGTGCCAGTAGTATCACTAGCGGGAAGCCTAACACCGGGGAGCTGTTTTTT. Drawing the rest from reference TRBV19 and TRBJ2-2, the complete variable domain is DGGITQSPKYLFRKEGQNVTLSCEQNLNHDAMYWYRQDPGQGLRLIYYSQIVNDFQKGDIAEGYSVSREKKESFPLTVTSAQKNPTAFYLCASSITSGKPNTGELFFGEGSRLTVL.

This clonotype appeared many times. The chain couples TRBV28 to TRBJ2-7; 11 positions match TRBD2. Germline V gene lookup returns CDR1 MDHEN and CDR2 SYDVKM. V was clipped by 6 bases and J by 4 bases; unmatched bases: 8. The CDR3 contains 15 residues. The CDR3, as DNA: TGTGCCAGCAGGGGACTAGCGGCAATGGTATACGAGCAGTACTTC. It translates to CASRGLAAMVYEQYF.

This clonotype has a count of ten or more. CDR3 coding DNA: TGTGCCAGCCAGACAAGGCTGGGCACTGAAGCTTTCTTT. Its translation is CASQTRLGTEAFF. The chain carries TRBV19 and TRBJ1-1; D unresolved. The CDR3 runs 13 residues. Deletions cut 9 bases from V and 4 bases from J, with 15 bases between. Germline assignment: CDR1 LNHDA and CDR2 SQIVND (reference sequence).

This clonotype has at least ten counts. V gene TRBV5-1 combines with J gene TRBJ1-5; possible D gene TRBD1, 5 bases. The germline gives CDR1 SGHRS, CDR2 YFSETQ. V lost 4 bases to trimming and J lost 11 bases, with 19 bases between them. The CDR3 covers 14 residues. CDR3 sequence (DNA): TGCGCCAGCAGCGGGGGTCGCTCCGGGGACGCCCAGCATTTT. Its translation is CASSGGRSGDAQHF.

This chain joins TRBV5-1 and TRBJ2-5; 12 nucleotides line up with TRBD1. Trimming cost V 4 bases and J 2 bases; bases outside gene matches: 9. The CDR3 covers 17 residues. The germline CDR1 and CDR2 sequences are SGHRS and YFSETQ. The CDR3: CASSPGGTGGLQETQYF. The CDR3 DNA reads as TGCGCCAGCAGCCCGGGTGGGACAGGGGGCCTACAAGAGACCCAGTACTTC.

This clonotype came up many times. The chain is built from TRBV7-9 and TRBJ1-1; D is perhaps TRBD1 (6 bases). Deletions cut 2 bases from V and 4 bases from J, with 17 bases between. The CDR3 extends over 16 amino acids. CDR1 SEHNR and CDR2 FQNEAQ come from the germline V gene (reference sequence). CDR3 protein: CASSLSRGGAGTEAFF. CDR3 DNA sequence: TGTGCCAGCAGCTTAAGTAGGGGGGGCGCGGGCACTGAAGCTTTCTTT.

As for this clonotype: One base away lies a much larger clone, so this may be a sequencing read error. The V and J genes are TRBV6-2 or TRBV6-3 and TRBJ2-1; 12 bases map to TRBD2. Germline CDR1 reads MNHEY; CDR2 reads SVGEGT. This CDR3 spans 16 amino acids. In nucleotides, the CDR3 is TGTGCCAGCAGCGACCTAGCGGGAGGGCCCTACAATGATCAGTTCTTC. Protein: CASSDLAGGPYNDQFF.

This clonotype was observed at least ten times. The V and J genes are TRBV2 and TRBJ2-2; a weak D match, TRBD1 (6 bases). CDR3 size: 16 residues. V lost 7 bases and J 5 bases, leaving 20 bases between the germline ends. The germline V gene has CDR1 SNHLY and CDR2 FYNNEI. CDR3 sequence (DNA): TGTGCCAGCAAGGGTATCATTTCTAGGGGGACCGGGGAGCTGTTTTTT. As protein: CASKGIISRGTGELFF.

V is TRBV28 and J is TRBJ2-1; D not certain. This CDR3 is 15 amino acids long. Trimming stripped 2 bases from V and 0 bases from J, with 8 bases between. Germline CDR1 is MDHEN and CDR2 is SYDVKM. CDR3 DNA: TGTGCCAGCAGTTTACCGGGCCGCTCCTACAATGAGCAGTTCTTC. It yields the protein CASSLPGRSYNEQFF.

This clonotype was found once. It may be a read error: a sequence one base away is much more abundant. The chain recombines TRBV9 with TRBJ1-6; D uncertain. Germline loops: CDR1 SGDLS, CDR2 YYNGEE. The CDR3 runs to 11 residues. CDR3 sequence: CASNVDGPLHF. CDR3 DNA sequence: TGTGCCAGCAACGTAGACGGACCCCTCCACTTT.

This chain uses TRBV30 with TRBJ2-3; TRBD2 agrees at 13 bases. V lost 1 base to trimming and J lost 1 base; unmatched junction nucleotides: 8. From germline, CDR1 is GTSNPN and CDR2 SVGIG (reference sequence). The CDR3 has 18 amino acids. The CDR3 loop is CAWSGWTSGSAGTDTQYF. The CDR3 coding sequence is TGTGCCTGGAGTGGCTGGACTAGCGGGAGCGCTGGCACAGATACGCAGTATTTT.

Many counts were recorded for this clonotype. The V and J genes are TRBV24-1 and TRBJ2-3, with 11 bases fitting TRBD1. Germline V CDR1 and CDR2: KGHDR, SFDVKD. Germline trimming cut 4 bases from V and 4 bases from J; bases unmatched to any gene: 6. The CDR3 extends over 16 amino acids. The CDR3 DNA follows: TGTGCCACCAGTGACCCGCCGGGACAGGGGGCAGATACGCAGTATTTT. Protein sequence: CATSDPPGQGADTQYF.

This sequence joins TRBV27 and TRBJ1-6; possible D gene TRBD1, 5 bases. Germline loops: CDR1 MNHEY, CDR2 SMNVEV (reference sequence). This CDR3 contains 15 residues. V was trimmed by 6 bases and J by 4 bases, leaving 13 bases between them. The DNA of the CDR3 is TGTGCCAGCAGCCAGGGAATGGGGTATAATTCACCCCTCCACTTT. It encodes CASSQGMGYNSPLHF.

This clonotype has at least ten counts. The chain employs TRBV3-1 and TRBJ1-1; D unclear. V shed 4 bases and J shed 2 bases, with 17 bases lying between them. Germline CDR1 and CDR2: LGHDT and YNNKEL (reference sequence). CDR3 length: 16 amino acids. The CDR3 region has the DNA TGTGCCAGCAGCCCTCGGAGGGTGGGGTTTAACACTGAAGCTTTCTTT. Amino acids: CASSPRRVGFNTEAFF.

Ten or more counts support this clonotype. V and J are TRBV20-1 and TRBJ1-1; no clear D gene. Germline CDR1 is DFQATT and CDR2 is SNEGSKA (reference sequence). The CDR3 is made up of 12 amino acids. V lost 1 base to trimming and J lost 6 bases, with 9 bases between them. CDR3 nucleotides: TGCAGTGCTAGAGGGGCGAGGGCTGAAGCTTTCTTT. It is translated as CSARGARAEAFF.

This clonotype appeared many times. With a much larger clone just one base away, this may be a read error. The conserved closing phenylalanine or tryptophan is absent in this CDR3, likely reflecting a read error. The J gene is TRBJ2-5, the V gene TRBV12-3 or TRBV12-4; D gene ambiguous. The ends were cut back, 3 bases at V and 3 bases at J, with 8 bases in the middle. CDR3 length: 13 residues. The CDR3 is CASSFKGKETQYL. CDR3 nucleotides: TGTGCCAGCAGTTTTAAGGGAAAAGAGACCCAGTACCTC.

This clonotype was counted ten times or more. The V and J genes are TRBV28 and TRBJ1-2; D gene unclear. The CDR3 is made up of 14 amino acids. V was clipped by 1 base and J by 4 bases, with 10 bases between them. The germline V gene has CDR1 MDHEN and CDR2 SYDVKM. The CDR3 spells CASSLSAGPYGYTF. The CDR3 DNA sequence: TGTGCCAGCAGTTTATCGGCAGGCCCCTATGGCTACACCTTC.

This clonotype showed up many times. J is TRBJ1-1 and V is TRBV19, with 10 bases that match TRBD1. Germline V gene sequence: CDR1 LNHDA, CDR2 SQIVND (reference sequence). The CDR3 has 14 residues. With 5 bases clipped from V and 6 bases from J, the junction kept 6 bases outside the gene matches. CDR3 loop: CASSLGQGTAEAFF. DNA of the CDR3: TGTGCCAGTAGTTTGGGACAGGGGACGGCTGAAGCTTTCTTT. Supplemented by reference TRBV19 and TRBJ1-1, the full variable domain reads DGGITQSPKYLFRKEGQNVTLSCEQNLNHDAMYWYRQDPGQGLRLIYYSQIVNDFQKGDIAEGYSVSREKKESFPLTVTSAQKNPTAFYLCASSLGQGTAEAFFGQGTRLTVV.

This clonotype occurred a few times. CDR3 sequence: CASSRRDRDGNSPLHF. The CDR3 bases are TGTGCCAGCAGTCGCAGGGACAGGGATGGGAATTCACCCCTCCACTTT. This chain links TRBV12-3 or TRBV12-4 with TRBJ1-6, with TRBD1 matching over 9 bases. The junction had 9 bases not matched to a gene; V was cut back by 5 bases and J by 7 bases. The CDR3 totals 16 residues.

As concerns this clonotype: This may come from a read error, since a much larger clone is one base off. This chain's CDR3 is CASSSRIGSYEQYF. CDR3 nucleotide sequence: TGTGCCAGCAGCTCGCGGATAGGATCCTACGAGCAGTACTTC. V is TRBV7-6 and J is TRBJ2-7; D is undetermined. Trimming took 4 bases from V and 1 from J, leaving 11 bases between them. There are 14 residues in the CDR3. Germline CDR1 is SGHVS and CDR2 is FNYEAQ.

This clonotype was seen at least ten times. The V gene is TRBV19, the J gene TRBJ1-1, with D possibly TRBD1 on 5 matching bases. The germline gives CDR1 LNHDA, CDR2 SQIVND (reference sequence). Trimming pared 3 bases from V and 1 base from J, leaving 9 bases between. The length of the CDR3 is 14 residues. CDR3 DNA sequence: TGTGCCAGTAGTATGGGCGGGACGAACACTGAAGCTTTCTTT. Amino acid sequence: CASSMGGTNTEAFF. Full variable domain (missing parts from reference TRBV19 and TRBJ1-1): DGGITQSPKYLFRKEGQNVTLSCEQNLNHDAMYWYRQDPGQGLRLIYYSQIVNDFQKGDIAEGYSVSREKKESFPLTVTSAQKNPTAFYLCASSMGGTNTEAFFGQGTRLTVV.